These T cell receptor beta chains were read from a single sample in a study of shared clonotypes between healthy human individuals. The repertoire was sequenced with immunoSEQ multiplex PCR; TCRdb's copy has only in-frame clones and lacks some. Among roughly 1,500,000 clones listed, around 98% were seen once. The source material was naive CD4+ T cells sorted from blood. These receptors all come from a man younger than 40 in good health. Each CDR3 is given with its conserved first and last residue. Each record gives: CDR3 DNA, CDR3 protein, V gene, J gene, D gene, clone size. The D gene is left open where the match is weak. Part of the rows lack a size; the others show once, few, many or a class for expanded clones.

TGTGCCAGCAGCGTCGGGGGGAGACCCTACGAGCAGTACTTC	CASSVGGRPYEQYF	TRBV9	TRBJ2-7	TRBD2	once
TGTGCCAGCAGTGAATATGGGGACGGTCAGCCCCAGCATTTT	CASSEYGDGQPQHF	TRBV25-1	TRBJ1-5	.	once
TGTGCCAGCAGCCCCTACAGGAATAGCAATCAGCCCCAGCATTTT	CASSPYRNSNQPQHF	TRBV6-5	TRBJ1-5	.	.
TGTGCCAGCAGCCAATATCCAATACTAGCGGGAGTGGGATTCGATACGCAGTATTTT	CASSQYPILAGVGFDTQYF	TRBV7-7	TRBJ2-3	TRBD2	.
TGTGCCAGCAGCTTGTCGGGAATACGGACGAGCTCCTACAATGAGCAGTTCTTC	CASSLSGIRTSSYNEQFF	TRBV5-6	TRBJ2-1	.	.
TGTGCCAGCAGCTTACGGACAGGGGGCGACTGGGGCTACACCTTC	CASSLRTGGDWGYTF	TRBV7-2	TRBJ1-2	TRBD1	.
TGCGCCAGCAGCCAAGGGACTTACTACGAGCAGTACTTC	CASSQGTYYEQYF	TRBV4-3	TRBJ2-7	.	.
TGTGCCAGCAGGGGATCATCCGGCGGGATTTACGAGCAGTACTTC	CASRGSSGGIYEQYF	TRBV2	TRBJ2-7	.	.
TGTGCCAGCTCACCACCGGGACAGGGGATGGGTGAGCAGTTCTTC	CASSPPGQGMGEQFF	TRBV18	TRBJ2-1	TRBD1	.
TGTGCCAGCAGCCTTCAGGGGGCTAACTATGGCTACACCTTC	CASSLQGANYGYTF	TRBV5-5	TRBJ1-2	TRBD1	.
TGTGCCACCCAGGCCGGGACAACCTCTGGAAACACCATATATTTT	CATQAGTTSGNTIYF	TRBV6-1	TRBJ1-3	.	.
TGCGCCAGCCGACCAAGTGGCGGGCGTCCCTCCTACGAGCAGTACTTC	CASRPSGGRPSYEQYF	TRBV5-1	TRBJ2-7	.	.
TGTGCCAGCAGCCTCTCTGCGGGGAGTAAAGAGCAGTACTTC	CASSLSAGSKEQYF	TRBV7-2	TRBJ2-7	.	.
TGTGCCAGCAGCGCAAACAGTCGCTCCTACAATGAGCAGTTCTTC	CASSANSRSYNEQFF	TRBV5-6	TRBJ2-1	.	.
TGTGCCAGCTCACCATTGGGGGGCAGTGGGAACACTGAAGCTTTCTTT	CASSPLGGSGNTEAFF	TRBV18	TRBJ1-1	.	.
TGTGCCAGCAGCTTAGAGATGGGCAGGGGCTCACGAGGCGCGAATAATGAGCAGTTCTTC	CASSLEMGRGSRGANNEQFF	TRBV11-2	TRBJ2-1	.	.
TGTGCCAGCAGCACATACCCAGAGACCCAGTACTTC	CASSTYPETQYF	TRBV28	TRBJ2-5	.	.
TGTGCCAGCAGCGTATCAACAGGGTATACCGGGGAGCTGTTTTTT	CASSVSTGYTGELFF	TRBV11-3	TRBJ2-2	.	.
TGTGCCAGCAGTAGGGACAGGGGACTCGACAATGAGCAGTTCTTC	CASSRDRGLDNEQFF	TRBV25-1	TRBJ2-1	TRBD1	.
TGTGCCAGCAGTCCACAGGAACCCCGGGAGACCCAGTACTTC	CASSPQEPRETQYF	TRBV2	TRBJ2-5	.	.